This is a list of T cell receptor beta chains from one sample in a study of blood T cells in healthy people across ages. TCRdb called the 5' RACE reads again in MiXCR, with one record for every CDR3 protein. The data show around 580,000 distinct CDR3 sequences, less than 60% seen once. Sequenced material: blood. The receptors originated from an elderly man in good health. Both conserved end residues are part of each CDR3. D genes are given only for firm matches. A row's size may be missing; if present it is once, few, many or a size class.

v_call,j_call,d_call,clone_size,cdr3_aa,cdr3_nt
TRBV29-1,TRBJ2-2,TRBD2,-,CSGGGGNTGELFF,TGCAGCGGTGGGGGGGGAAACACCGGGGAGCTGTTTTTT
TRBV7-9,TRBJ2-7,TRBD1,-,CASSHRQGISYEQYF,TGTGCCAGCAGTCACAGACAGGGGATTTCCTACGAGCAGTACTTC
TRBV29-1,TRBJ2-5,TRBD1,few,CSVEDRDRGEETQYF,TGCAGCGTTGAAGATCGAGACAGGGGGGAAGAGACCCAGTACTTC
TRBV9,TRBJ2-7,TRBD2,-,CASSVGLAGGVREQYF,TGTGCCAGCAGCGTAGGACTAGCGGGGGGTGTGCGCGAGCAGTACTTC
TRBV11-2,TRBJ2-5,-,-,CASSLNPELAETQYF,TGTGCCAGCAGCTTAAACCCGGAACTAGCAGAGACCCAGTACTTC
TRBV9,TRBJ1-6,-,-,CASSASGREVNSPLHF,TGTGCCAGCAGCGCCTCCGGACGGGAGGTGAATTCACCCCTCCACTTT
TRBV7-9,TRBJ2-5,-,-,CASSYSHRRSSAQETQYF,TGTGCCAGCAGCTATTCCCACCGTAGATCGTCGGCCCAAGAGACCCAGTACTTC
TRBV5-4,TRBJ2-1,TRBD2,-,CASSMGLAGASNEQFF,TGTGCCAGCAGCATGGGACTAGCGGGAGCTAGCAATGAGCAGTTCTTC
TRBV20-1,TRBJ2-1,TRBD2,-,CSARLSGRFLEQFF,TGCAGTGCTAGACTTAGCGGGAGGTTTCTTGAGCAGTTCTTC
TRBV29-1,TRBJ2-6,-,-,CSVSPSGANVLTF,TGCAGCGTTTCACCGTCTGGGGCCAACGTCCTGACTTTC
TRBV15,TRBJ2-5,-,few,CATSRELEIGRQTQYF,TGTGCCACCAGCAGAGAGTTGGAAATCGGGAGACAGACCCAGTACTTC
TRBV7-9,TRBJ1-2,-,-,CASSSLMEDRNYGYTF,TGTGCCAGCAGCTCTCTCATGGAGGACCGTAACTATGGCTACACCTTC
TRBV6-5,TRBJ2-1,-,few,CASSDKGGSEQFF,TGTGCCAGCAGTGACAAGGGGGGATCTGAGCAGTTCTTC
TRBV18,TRBJ1-4,-,few,CASSPRTGEKLFF,TGTGCCAGCTCACCACGTACGGGCGAAAAACTGTTTTTT
TRBV27,TRBJ2-7,-,-,CASSYSRQYEQYF,TGTGCCAGCAGCTATTCAAGACAGTACGAGCAGTACTTC
TRBV18,TRBJ2-7,-,-,CASSPTGNEQYF,TGTGCCAGCTCGCCTACAGGGAATGAGCAGTACTTC
TRBV18,TRBJ2-1,-,few,CASSPGQGLGNEQFF,TGTGCCAGCTCACCTGGTCAGGGATTGGGGAATGAGCAGTTTTTC
TRBV6-6,TRBJ2-7,-,many,CASSYLGDGGKYF,TGTGCCAGCAGTTACTTAGGGGACGGCGGGAAGTACTTC
TRBV20-1,TRBJ2-2,TRBD2,-,CSARLYGLAVNTGELFF,TGCAGTGCTAGGCTATACGGACTAGCGGTTAACACCGGGGAGCTGTTTTTT
TRBV4-3,TRBJ2-3,TRBD1,many,CASSQDSRGLDTQYF,TGCGCCAGCAGCCAAGATAGCAGGGGGCTAGACACGCAGTATTTT
TRBV28,TRBJ2-1,-,few,CASTLGQPHEQFF,TGTGCCAGCACCCTCGGACAGCCCCATGAGCAGTTCTTC
TRBV29-1,TRBJ1-6,-,few,CSVGDLFRDAYNSPLHF,TGCAGCGTTGGGGACCTGTTCCGGGACGCGTATAATTCACCCCTCCACTTT
TRBV27,TRBJ1-6,-,-,CASSSKTLLRVNSPLHF,TGTGCCAGCAGTTCCAAGACCCTCCTAAGGGTCAATTCACCCCTCCACTTT
TRBV7-2,TRBJ2-1,-,few,CASSPSWARRGEQFF,TGTGCCAGCAGCCCCAGTTGGGCCCGCAGGGGTGAGCAGTTCTTC
TRBV7-9,TRBJ1-4,TRBD1,few,CASSFTGGVGEKLFF,TGTGCCAGCAGCTTTACAGGGGGCGTTGGTGAAAAACTGTTTTTT
TRBV5-5,TRBJ2-3,TRBD1,few,CASSQGTGRDTQYF,TGTGCCAGCAGCCAAGGGACAGGGAGGGATACGCAGTATTTT
TRBV3-1,TRBJ2-7,TRBD2,few,CASSLSGGGALKQYF,TGTGCCAGCAGCCTAAGCGGCGGGGGGGCCTTGAAGCAGTACTTC
TRBV28,TRBJ2-5,-,-,CAISFEETQYF,TGTGCCATCTCCTTTGAAGAGACCCAGTACTTC
TRBV12-3/TRBV12-4,TRBJ2-7,-,-,CASSPTQGFGYEQYF,TGTGCCAGCAGCCCGACACAAGGGTTCGGCTACGAGCAGTACTTC
TRBV9,TRBJ2-5,-,-,CASSVGHQQETQYF,TGTGCCAGCAGCGTAGGGCATCAGCAAGAGACCCAGTACTTC
TRBV20-1,TRBJ1-2,-,-,CSARVRNLNYGYTF,TGCAGTGCTAGAGTGCGGAACCTTAACTATGGCTACACCTTC
TRBV10-3,TRBJ1-1,-,once,CAISDMGMNTEAFF,TGTGCCATCAGTGATATGGGGATGAACACTGAAGCTTTCTTT
TRBV6-1,TRBJ2-3,-,-,CASSEEGTDTQYF,TGTGCCAGCAGTGAAGAGGGAACAGATACGCAGTATTTT
TRBV20-1,TRBJ2-3,-,-,CSARGPTRADTQYF,TGCAGTGCTAGAGGACCAACGAGGGCAGATACGCAGTATTTT
TRBV10-3,TRBJ1-2,-,few,CAIRKGEFYGYTF,TGTGCCATCAGAAAGGGCGAATTCTATGGCTACACCTTC
TRBV28,TRBJ2-1,TRBD2,-,CASSWGRGAATEQFF,TGTGCCAGCAGTTGGGGGCGGGGGGCCGCTACTGAGCAGTTCTTC
TRBV10-3,TRBJ2-1,-,-,CAISESQGGVKNEQFF,TGTGCCATCAGTGAGTCACAGGGCGGGGTCAAAAATGAGCAGTTCTTC
TRBV6-2/TRBV6-3,TRBJ2-7,TRBD2,few,CASSDVRTSYPEQYF,TGTGCCAGCAGCGACGTACGGACTAGCTATCCCGAGCAGTACTTC
TRBV29-1,TRBJ2-3,-,-,CSVAPGGHGTDTQYF,TGCAGCGTTGCCCCTGGGGGCCACGGCACAGATACGCAGTATTTT
TRBV20-1,TRBJ2-7,TRBD1,few,CSARDDRGSNEQYF,TGCAGTGCTAGAGATGACAGGGGGAGTAACGAGCAGTACTTC
TRBV25-1,TRBJ1-6,-,-,CASSENYSPLHF,TGTGCCAGCAGTGAGAATTACTCACCCCTCCACTTT
TRBV13,TRBJ2-7,-,-,CASSDKRRLTSYEQYF,TGTGCCAGCAGCGATAAGCGCCGACTAACAAGCTACGAGCAGTACTTC
TRBV5-1,TRBJ2-1,-,few,CASSLMSLSSYNEQFF,TGCGCCAGCAGCTTAATGTCATTGAGCTCCTACAATGAGCAGTTCTTC
TRBV29-1,TRBJ2-5,-,few,CSVSRVVKETQYF,TGCAGCGTTTCCAGGGTGGTCAAAGAGACCCAGTACTTC
TRBV7-2,TRBJ2-5,-,-,CASTNRDRETQYF,TGTGCCAGCACGAACAGGGATCGAGAGACCCAGTACTTC
TRBV7-8,TRBJ2-7,TRBD1,-,CASSLGDRGVWSYEQYF,TGTGCCAGCAGCTTAGGCGACAGGGGGGTATGGTCCTACGAGCAGTACTTC
TRBV7-9,TRBJ2-3,-,few,CASSLVEGARDTQYF,TGTGCCAGCAGCCTCGTAGAGGGTGCAAGGGATACGCAGTATTTT
TRBV9,TRBJ2-5,-,few,CASSPGVAEETQYF,TGTGCCAGCAGCCCAGGGGTAGCCGAAGAGACCCAGTACTTC
TRBV20-1,TRBJ2-4,TRBD2,-,CSARPLAGDREQYF,TGCAGTGCTAGACCGCTAGCGGGAGATAGGGAGCAGTACTTC
TRBV20-1,TRBJ2-1,TRBD2,-,CSALPGLEIYNEQFF,TGCAGTGCCCTCCCGGGACTAGAGATCTACAATGAGCAGTTCTTC
TRBV5-5,TRBJ2-1,TRBD2,few,CASSLRGGRPSGQTYNEQFF,TGTGCCAGCAGCTTGAGGGGGGGGCGGCCTAGCGGGCAGACCTACAATGAGCAGTTCTTC
TRBV5-1,TRBJ2-5,-,few,CASSLSLATRETQYF,TGCGCCAGCAGCTTGAGCCTAGCAACTAGGGAGACCCAGTACTTC
TRBV6-6,TRBJ2-7,-,many,CASSSQLYEQYF,TGTGCCAGCAGTTCACAACTCTACGAGCAGTACTTC
TRBV6-5,TRBJ1-2,TRBD1,many,CASSLPGQGNYGYTF,TGTGCCAGCAGCCTTCCGGGACAGGGGAACTATGGCTACACCTTC
TRBV7-9,TRBJ2-3,-,-,CASRHRTNTDTQYF,TGTGCCAGCAGACACCGAACAAACACAGATACGCAGTATTTT
TRBV5-1,TRBJ2-5,-,-,CASRKEAVDNNEQYF,TGCGCCAGCAGGAAGGAGGCGGTAGATAACAATGAGCAGTACTTC
TRBV7-2,TRBJ2-3,-,-,CASSLDRYTDTQYF,TGTGCCAGCAGCTTAGATCGATACACAGATACGCAGTATTTT
TRBV20-1,TRBJ2-1,-,once,CSAPPGTPYNEQFF,TGCAGTGCTCCACCCGGGACACCCTACAATGAGCAGTTCTTC
TRBV6-6,TRBJ1-1,-,-,CASSYSSEAFF,TGTGCCAGCAGTTACTCGTCTGAAGCTTTCTTT
TRBV6-5,TRBJ1-2,TRBD1,many,CASSSQGARAGYTF,TGTGCCAGCAGTTCACAGGGGGCGCGGGCTGGCTACACCTTC